This TCR beta chain was observed in a study of T cells expressing NK-cell markers. Overall study findings and caveats: Of the CD8+ T cell pool in six donors, roughly 1.0-8% was accounted for by dominant NKG2C+ clonotypes.

The CDR3 consists of 17 residues. Germline V gene data show CDR1 as KGHDR and CDR2 as SFDVKD. From its re-call of the 5' RACE reads, TCRdb lists each CDR3 protein once, without DNA. Across roughly 380,000 distinct CDR3 sequences, the top ten clones capture roughly 5.2% of the sample. On this clonotype itself: Its antigen is unknown.

Sequences were obtained from blood T cells: a sorted CD56 or NKG2C T cell subset, CD4+ or CD8+ T cells, or bulk PBMC T cells (not recorded which). The receptor was derived from a man aged 18 to 69 in good health. The gene calls are TRBV24-1 and TRBJ2-1; the TCRdb D gene call, TRBD1, has no DNA to confirm it. CDR3 sequence reads: CATSFLRQGANYNEQFF.